This T cell receptor beta chain originates from a study of post-analysis software for immune sequencing data. Study as a whole: Recorded subtypes: relapsing-remitting, secondary progressive, progressive-relapsing; some patients unannotated.

In germline, CDR1 is DFQATT, CDR2 SNEGSKA (reference sequence). Trimming took 0 bases from V and 2 from J; bases not matched to a gene: 8. The CDR3 sequence is 16 residues long. TCR beta libraries were prepared from cDNA with unique molecular identifiers. TCRdb reprocessed the PCR reads via MiXCR and lists one record per CDR3 protein. The table lists about 430,000 distinct CDR3 sequences, over 30% of them singletons. Study results and limitations: Compared with controls, patients showed significantly lower normalized Chao1 diversity. Samples sharing a preparation batch grouped tightly together when assessed by F measure. Controls had lower frequencies than patients of about 5 TRBV segments, which included TRBV5-6, TRBV5-1 and TRBV20-1.

As regards this clonotype: Antigen unknown.

The chain uses TRBV20-1 and TRBJ2-7; 9 nucleotides align to TRBD2. This sequence was found in a girl aged 2-10 years with multiple sclerosis. The sample consisted of blood. CDR3 sequence (DNA): TGCAGTGCTAGAGATGCCGATCTAGCGGGGCCCTACGAGCAGTACTTC. Translating it yields CSARDADLAGPYEQYF.